This T cell receptor (beta chain) appears in the sequencing data of a study of shared clonotypes between healthy human individuals. Germline V gene lookup returns CDR1 SGHKS and CDR2 YYEKEE (reference sequence). The CDR3 sequence is 16 residues long. Trimming stripped 1 base from V and 0 bases from J, with 14 bases between. Deep was the level at which the assay was run. The data were produced by immunoSEQ multiplex PCR, yet TCRdb's version contains in-frame clones alone and is incomplete. The sample comprises over a million clones, 70% to 80% of which are singletons, and under 0.8% rests with the top ten.

This rearrangement joins TRBV5-5 to TRBJ2-7, with D perhaps matching TRBD1 or TRBD2 (5 bases each). The sequence was obtained from a man between 18 and 35 years old in good health. Some clones in this sample may be carry-over from other donors' samples. Sequenced sample: memory CD4+ T cells from PBMCs. Regarding subset: CD45RA-negative fraction. CDR3 sequence reads: CASSLRLRDLSYEQYF. In DNA, the CDR3 is TGTGCCAGCAGCTTGAGGTTAAGGGACCTCTCCTACGAGCAGTACTTC.